Presented here are 25 T cell receptor beta chains from one specimen sequenced in a study of beta chain features in type 1 diabetes. The investigators reverse transcribed all of the isolated RNA, so they sequenced expressed TCRB transcripts. Clones were read by immunoSEQ multiplex PCR, and TCRdb kept only the in-frame ones, dropping some. The sample consists of about 180,000 clones, around 13% of them appearing once. Sequences were obtained from central memory CD4+ T cells from blood. Source of these receptors: a woman younger than 35 in good health.

This chain links TRBV30 with TRBJ2-7; TRBD1 might be the D (5 bases). Trimming left V 2 bases short and J 1 base short, with 9 bases between. The CDR3 loop spans 13 amino acids. In germline, CDR1 is GTSNPN, CDR2 SVGIG (reference sequence). The CDR3 nucleotides read TGTGCCTGGAGTTCAGGGATGTCCTACGAGCAGTACTTC. Encoded protein: CAWSSGMSYEQYF.

This clone is a singleton in its sample. This chain uses TRBV28 with TRBJ2-5, with 7 bases identical to TRBD1. Germline CDR1 reads MDHEN; CDR2 reads SYDVKM. The junction had 9 bases not matched to a gene; V was cut back by 10 bases and J by 4 bases. The CDR3 length is 13 residues. CDR3 sequence reads: CAITTGRRETQYF. The DNA of the CDR3 is TGTGCCATTACGACAGGGCGTCGAGAGACCCAGTACTTC.

This clone was seen only a few times. The chain uses TRBV29-1 and TRBJ2-1, with D maybe TRBD1 (6 bases). The CDR3 extends over 15 amino acids. V was trimmed by 3 bases and J by 7 bases, leaving 19 bases between them. The V gene's germline CDR1 is SQVTM and CDR2 ANQGSEA. This CDR3 reads CSVEIGGTGKNEQFF. CDR3 bases: TGCAGCGTTGAGATAGGAGGAACAGGGAAGAATGAGCAGTTCTTC.

The rearrangement joins TRBV18 to TRBJ1-2; 8 nucleotides align to TRBD1. J gave up 4 bases and V 3 bases, and 7 bases lay outside the gene matches. The CDR3 has 15 residues. Germline V CDR1 and CDR2: KGHSH, LQKENI. The CDR3 protein is CASSPDRARGYGYTF. In DNA form, the CDR3 reads TGTGCCAGCTCACCGGACAGGGCAAGGGGCTATGGCTACACCTTC.

This clone was counted only a few times. This chain joins TRBV27 and TRBJ2-1, with 10 bases aligning to TRBD1. This CDR3 spans 17 amino acids. Germline CDR1 MNHEY, CDR2 SMNVEV (reference sequence). J was trimmed by 7 bases and V by 7 bases; bases with no gene match: 16. The CDR3 loop is CASTFLQTGGARNEQFF. In nucleotides, the CDR3 is TGTGCCAGCACCTTCCTCCAGACAGGGGGCGCGCGAAATGAGCAGTTCTTC.

A few counts support this clone. The rearrangement joins TRBV28 to TRBJ2-5; 10 nucleotides agree with TRBD1. This CDR3 contains 15 residues. Germline V gene data show CDR1 as MDHEN and CDR2 as SYDVKM. V shed 6 bases and J 3 bases; nucleotides not matched to a gene: 7. CDR3 nucleotide sequence: TGTGCCAGCAGCTCCCCCGGGACAGGGGAAGAGACCCAGTACTTC. It translates to CASSSPGTGEETQYF.

The chain joins TRBV6-5 to TRBJ2-7; D perhaps matches TRBD2 (5 bases). Germline V gene lookup returns CDR1 MNHEY and CDR2 SVGAGI. The CDR3 sequence is 14 residues long. Deletions cut 6 bases from V and 4 bases from J, with 16 bases between. The CDR3 DNA sequence: TGTGCCAGCAGCTTGGACGCCTCGGGATACGAGCAGTACTTC. This encodes CASSLDASGYEQYF.

This clone was seen a few times. This chain connects TRBV7-2 to TRBJ2-1; 7 bases agree with TRBD1. The V segment lost 7 bases and the J segment 16 bases; nucleotides outside the gene matches: 19. Germline V gene sequence: CDR1 SGHTA, CDR2 FQGNSA. The CDR3 is made up of 14 amino acids. DNA for the CDR3: TGTGCCAGCACGACGACAGGGCCCCCTTACACAGGCTTCTTC. Encoded protein: CASTTTGPPYTGFF.

This clone turned up a few times. J is TRBJ2-1 and V is TRBV7-3; perhaps TRBD2 as D (5 bases). V dropped 5 bases and J dropped 0 bases, with 17 bases sitting between them. CDR1 is SGHTA and CDR2 is FQGTGA in the germline V gene. The CDR3 sequence is 17 residues long. CDR3 sequence reads: CASSVLTSGDSYNEQFF. Here the CDR3 DNA reads TGTGCCAGCAGCGTCCTTACGAGCGGAGACTCCTACAATGAGCAGTTCTTC.

This clone appeared many times. CDR3 nucleotides: TGTGCCAGCAGCCCGAACGGGGACAGGGGAGAGACCCAGTACTTC. As protein: CASSPNGDRGETQYF. The chain is built from TRBV7-2 and TRBJ2-5; TRBD1 matches at 10 bases. The germline CDR1 and CDR2 sequences are SGHTA and FQGNSA. This CDR3 spans 15 amino acids. Unmatched junction bases numbered 7, after V lost 5 bases and J lost 4 bases.

This clone came up a few times. This chain joins TRBV7-9 and TRBJ1-1; 10 bases map to TRBD1. CDR3 length equals 14 residues. V lost 3 bases to trimming and J lost 5 bases; unmatched junction nucleotides: 3. The germline V gene encodes CDR1 SEHNR and CDR2 FQNEAQ (reference sequence). The CDR3 bases are TGTGCCAGCAGCTTCGGGACAGGGGAAACTGAAGCTTTCTTT. As protein: CASSFGTGETEAFF.

The rearrangement joins TRBV28 to TRBJ2-7; a possible D gene is TRBD2 (5 bases). Per the germline V gene, CDR1 is MDHEN and CDR2 is SYDVKM. The CDR3 covers 15 residues. V lost 6 bases, J lost 0 bases, and 15 bases lay in between. In DNA, the CDR3 is TGTGCCAGCAGCCCTTCCGGACTGAGCTCCTACGAGCAGTACTTC. Amino acids: CASSPSGLSSYEQYF. Together with reference TRBV28 and TRBJ2-7, the CDR3 gives the full variable domain: DVKVTQSSRYLVKRTGEKVFLECVQDMDHENMFWYRQDPGLGLRLIYFSYDVKMKEKGDIPEGYSVSREKKERFSLILESASTNQTSMYLCASSPSGLSSYEQYFGPGTRLTVT.

The chain carries TRBV2 and TRBJ2-1; 13 nucleotides match TRBD2. The CDR3 is 12 residues long. The V segment lost 6 bases and the J segment 14 bases; nucleotides outside the gene matches: 4. Per the germline V gene, CDR1 is SNHLY and CDR2 is FYNNEI. The CDR3 DNA reads as TGTGCCAGCAGCGGGACTAGCGGGACAGAGTTCTTC. It specifies CASSGTSGTEFF.

V usage is TRBV11-3 and J usage is TRBJ2-2; D unresolved. Between the trimmed V and J ends, which lost 3 bases and 6 bases, there was a span of 8 bases. CDR3 size: 13 residues. The germline V gene has CDR1 SGHNT and CDR2 YENEEA. The CDR3 here is CASSFTVAGELFF. The CDR3 coding sequence is TGTGCCAGCAGCTTCACGGTGGCCGGGGAGCTGTTTTTT.

The chain couples TRBV4-1 to TRBJ2-7; TRBD1 might be the D (6 bases). Germline CDR1 MGHRA, CDR2 YSYEKL. V gave up 1 base and J gave up 3 bases, with 13 bases separating them. The CDR3 sequence is 15 residues long. The CDR3 region is CASSQVSQGFYEQYF. The DNA of the CDR3 is TGCGCCAGCAGCCAAGTATCCCAGGGGTTCTACGAGCAGTACTTC.

The chain recombines TRBV28 with TRBJ2-6; D is perhaps TRBD1 (5 bases). This CDR3 has 14 residues. The germline V gene has CDR1 MDHEN and CDR2 SYDVKM. Trimming took off 9 bases at V and 0 bases at J, with 9 bases between the two ends. This CDR3 is CASVDSSGANVLTF. The CDR3 region has the DNA TGTGCCAGTGTCGACAGCTCTGGGGCCAACGTCCTGACTTTC.

There are a few counts of this clone. The rearrangement joins TRBV29-1 to TRBJ1-5, with D hard to call. The V gene's germline CDR1 is SQVTM and CDR2 ANQGSEA. This CDR3 is built from 12 residues. Trimming cost V 7 bases and J 4 bases, with 11 bases left between them. The chain's CDR3 is CSATGPNQPQHF. For the CDR3, the DNA is TGCAGCGCCACTGGGCCAAATCAGCCCCAGCATTTT. Variable domain in full (rest from reference TRBV29-1 and TRBJ1-5): SAVISQKPSRDICQRGTSLTIQCQVDSQVTMMFWYRQQPGQSLTLIATANQGSEATYESGFVIDKFPISRPNLTFSTLTVSNMSPEDSSIYLCSATGPNQPQHFGDGTRLSIL.

This clone was seen more than once but under ten times. V usage is TRBV28 and J usage is TRBJ2-7; D unclear. This CDR3 comprises 11 residues. Per germline, CDR1 MDHEN and CDR2 SYDVKM. V lost 3 bases and J lost 9, with 9 bases in between. The CDR3 reads CASSFIQAQYF. As DNA, the CDR3 is TGTGCCAGCAGTTTCATCCAGGCGCAGTACTTC.

The CDR3 sequence: CASSLDYRDEQYF. CDR3 DNA: TGTGCCAGCAGCTTAGATTACCGGGATGAGCAGTACTTC. The gene calls are TRBV11-1 and TRBJ2-7; D possibly corresponds to TRBD2 (5 bases). There are 13 residues in the CDR3. Trimming removed 1 base at V and 7 bases at J, with 11 bases between. CDR1 and CDR2 from the germline V gene are SGHAT and FQDESV (reference sequence).

This clone was seen only a few times. V and J are TRBV4-1 and TRBJ2-7; D is perhaps TRBD2 (6 bases). The CDR3 extends over 15 amino acids. CDR1 is MGHRA and CDR2 is YSYEKL in the germline V gene. V lost 1 base to trimming and J lost 4 bases, with 14 bases between them. The CDR3 is CASSQAPGVGYEQYF. The CDR3 nucleotides read TGCGCCAGCAGCCAAGCCCCGGGAGTGGGTTACGAGCAGTACTTC.

About this clone: The sample has other DNA sequences that encode this CDR3 too. The chain couples TRBV7-3 to TRBJ2-2; 8 bases align to TRBD1. CDR3 size: 15 residues. Germline values: CDR1 SGHTA, CDR2 FQGTGA. The V and J ends lost 3 bases and 1 base, in that order; junction bases with no gene match: 1. The chain's CDR3 is CASSLGTGNTGELFF. In DNA form, the CDR3 reads TGTGCCAGCAGCTTGGGGACAGGGAACACCGGGGAGCTGTTTTTT.

This clone came up a few times. The rearrangement joins TRBV11-2 to TRBJ2-1; 14 positions agree with TRBD2. J was trimmed by 5 bases and V by 5 bases; bases with no gene match: 5. The germline CDR1 and CDR2 sequences are SGHAT and FQNNGV. This CDR3 is 16 amino acids long. CDR3 residues: CASSPRTSGRNNEQFF. CDR3 nucleotides: TGTGCCAGCAGCCCCCGGACTAGCGGGAGGAACAATGAGCAGTTCTTC.

This clone was found many times. The chain employs TRBV2 and TRBJ2-1; no clear D gene. Trimming took off 6 bases at V and 4 bases at J, with 7 bases between the two ends. The V gene's germline CDR1 is SNHLY and CDR2 FYNNEI. This CDR3 is built from 12 residues. This CDR3 reads CASRAQYNEQFF. The CDR3 DNA sequence: TGTGCCAGCAGGGCACAGTACAATGAGCAGTTCTTC.

In this sample, this clone turned up a few times. The chain combines TRBV7-9 with TRBJ1-5, with a tentative D call TRBD1 (6 bases). Trimming cost V 6 bases and J 3 bases, with 18 bases left between them. CDR1 is SEHNR, CDR2 FQNEAQ, per germline (reference sequence). The CDR3 extends over 16 amino acids. CDR3 loop: CASSPTNRVNNQPQHF. Here the CDR3 DNA reads TGTGCCAGCAGTCCAACCAACAGGGTTAACAATCAGCCCCAGCATTTT.

This clone occurred a few times. At the DNA level, this CDR3 is encoded by other sequences in the same sample as well. The chain has TRBV20-1 and TRBJ1-2; unclear D gene. The CDR3 is 11 amino acids. The germline V and J ends were trimmed by 2 bases and 4 bases, with 5 bases remaining between them. Per germline, CDR1 DFQATT and CDR2 SNEGSKA (reference sequence). CDR3 in amino acids: CSARRSYGYTF. In DNA form, the CDR3 reads TGCAGTGCTAGACGGTCCTATGGCTACACCTTC.